This T cell receptor beta chain was captured in a study of hypomethylating agent response in myelodysplastic syndrome. The wider study: TET2 mutation, the most common, occurred in 5 of 11 patients. Complete response or hematologic improvement counted as response; others were non-responders.

The analysis used unsorted bulk bone marrow, not T-cell subsets. Sequencing was performed with immunoSEQ multiplex PCR; in TCRdb, only in-frame clones are kept and a portion is missing. Of 4,000 or so clones listed, around 84% are singletons. Germline V gene data show CDR1 as MDHEN and CDR2 as SYDVKM. The CDR3 totals 16 residues. V lost 8 bases and J lost 3; bases outside the gene matches: 8. V gene TRBV28 combines with J gene TRBJ2-2, with 11 bases fitting TRBD1. The sequences come from bone marrow, collected before or after starting hypomethylating agent treatment for myelodysplastic syndrome (not recorded which). The TCR originated in a human donor with myelodysplastic syndrome. CDR3 residues: CASAFRDRGYTGELFF. The CDR3 DNA is TGTGCCAGCGCGTTCCGGGACAGGGGGTACACCGGGGAGCTGTTTTTT.